The 12 T cell receptor beta chains below all came from one sample that was sequenced in a study of blood T cell repertoires in COVID-19 (dated by TCRdb to 2018 to 2020). Preparation of the library involved the immunoSEQ multiplex PCR assay. TCRdb's version of the immuneACCESS table is confined to in-frame rearrangements and falls short of the full clone set. An unresolved V gene accounts for under half of the shortfall where checked; the remainder is of unknown origin. In all, the sample holds about 260,000 clones, and 87% of those were seen once. The biggest ten clones account for roughly 1.6% of the sample. Input material: peripheral blood. All receptors derive from a woman aged 40 to 50 who had recovered from COVID-19.

This clone was detected only a few times. The chain combines TRBV9 with TRBJ1-5; 7 positions agree with TRBD1. There are 15 residues in the CDR3. CDR1 is SGDLS and CDR2 is YYNGEE in the germline V gene. Trimming cost V 3 bases and J 4 bases; bases outside gene matches: 7. This CDR3 reads CASSARTGLNQPQHF. Here the CDR3 DNA reads TGTGCCAGCAGCGCCCGGACAGGTCTAAATCAGCCCCAGCATTTT.

Only one count was recorded for this clone. The chain carries TRBV5-4 and TRBJ2-1, with a weak D call TRBD2 (6 bases). The V gene's germline CDR1 is SGHNT and CDR2 YYREEE (reference sequence). This CDR3 is 12 amino acids long. The germline V and J ends were trimmed by 6 bases and 8 bases, with 12 bases remaining between them. CDR3 in amino acids: CASTKPGDEQFF. The CDR3 DNA follows: TGTGCCAGCACCAAACCGGGGGATGAGCAGTTCTTC. Filled out from reference TRBV5-4 and TRBJ2-1, the complete variable domain reads ETGVTQSPTHLIKTRGQQVTLRCSSQSGHNTVSWYQQALGQGPQFIFQYYREEENGRGNFPPRFSGLQFPNYSSELNVNALELDDSALYLCASTKPGDEQFFGPGTRLTVL.

V and J are TRBV18 and TRBJ2-1; 7 positions match TRBD1. V trimming: 3 bases; J trimming: 1 base; junction bases outside the gene matches: 3. The germline V gene encodes CDR1 KGHSH and CDR2 LQKENI. The CDR3 has 15 amino acids. Written as DNA, the CDR3 is TGTGCCAGCTCACCCCAGGGACAGTCCTACAATGAGCAGTTCTTC. This codes for CASSPQGQSYNEQFF.

This clone was observed a few times. The rearrangement links TRBV14 to TRBJ1-1, with D perhaps matching TRBD1 (5 bases). The V end was cut by 4 bases, the J end by 1 base, with 13 bases between. The CDR3 is 15 amino acids. Per germline, CDR1 SGHDN and CDR2 FVKESK. The CDR3 spells CASSRFPGGNTEAFF. Written as DNA, the CDR3 is TGTGCCAGCAGCCGATTTCCCGGGGGGAACACTGAAGCTTTCTTT.

The genes are TRBV7-9 and TRBJ2-1; D might be TRBD2 (7 bases). In germline, CDR1 is SEHNR, CDR2 FQNEAQ (reference sequence). The CDR3 contains 15 residues. With 5 bases removed from V and 4 bases from J, the gap between germline ends came to 15 bases. CDR3 loop: CASSRSGTPYNEQFF. CDR3 in DNA: TGTGCCAGCAGCAGGAGCGGGACACCTTACAATGAGCAGTTCTTC.

V usage is TRBV27 and J usage is TRBJ1-4; D is ambiguous. The CDR3 is made up of 16 amino acids. Trimming removed 6 bases at V and 6 bases at J, with 20 bases between. Germline CDR1 and CDR2: MNHEY and SMNVEV (reference sequence). The CDR3 is CASSPLGGGWDEKLFF. CDR3 coding DNA: TGTGCCAGCAGCCCTTTGGGAGGCGGATGGGATGAAAAACTGTTTTTT. Supplemented by reference TRBV27 and TRBJ1-4, the full variable domain reads EAQVTQNPRYLITVTGKKLTVTCSQNMNHEYMSWYRQDPGLGLRQIYYSMNVEVTDKGDVPEGYKVSRKEKRNFPLILESPSPNQTSLYFCASSPLGGGWDEKLFFGSGTQLSVL.

This chain joins TRBV7-3 and TRBJ1-1, with D unresolved. Trimming left V 3 bases short and J 1 base short, with 6 bases between. Germline loops: CDR1 SGHTA, CDR2 FQGTGA. CDR3 size: 13 residues. The CDR3 loop is CASSLNRNTEAFF. As DNA, the CDR3 is TGTGCCAGCAGCTTGAACAGGAACACTGAAGCTTTCTTT.

V usage is TRBV6-2 or TRBV6-3 and J usage is TRBJ1-5; a possible D gene is TRBD1 (5 bases). The CDR3 contains 14 residues. V lost 6 bases and J 6 bases, leaving 15 bases between the germline ends. Germline CDR1 MNHEY, CDR2 SVGEGT. The DNA for the CDR3 is TGTGCCAGCAGCATGCAGGGATCAGGTCAGCCCCAGCATTTT. Residues: CASSMQGSGQPQHF.

The chain joins TRBV9 to TRBJ2-1, with 7 bases aligning to TRBD2. The CDR3 loop spans 15 amino acids. The germline gives CDR1 SGDLS, CDR2 YYNGEE. Germline trimming cut 0 bases from V and 7 bases from J; bases unmatched to any gene: 7. The CDR3 coding sequence is TGTGCCAGCAGCGTAGAGAGGCGGGGGTGGAATGAGCAGTTCTTC. Its protein product is CASSVERRGWNEQFF.

This clone occurred once. This chain connects TRBV3-1 (or the pseudogene TRBV3-2) to TRBJ2-7, with TRBD1 matching over 7 bases. The junction had 7 bases not matched to a gene; V was cut back by 4 bases and J by 4 bases. The germline CDR1 and CDR2 sequences are LGHDT and YNNKEL (reference sequence). CDR3 length: 14 residues. Here the CDR3 DNA reads TGTGCCAGCAGCCCCGGACAGGCGGTTTACGAGCAGTACTTC. Protein: CASSPGQAVYEQYF.

A remark on this clone: Other DNA sequences within the sample encode an identical CDR3. This chain joins TRBV7-2 and TRBJ2-7; 9 nucleotides line up with TRBD2. With V trimmed by 1 base and J by 7 bases, 5 bases remained unmatched. The germline gives CDR1 SGHTA, CDR2 FQGNSA. The CDR3 has 14 residues. The CDR3 bases are TGTGCCAGCAGCTTAGGGCGGGGGGGGAAAGAGCAGTACTTC. Its translation is CASSLGRGGKEQYF. The entire variable domain, with the rest obtained from reference TRBV7-2 and TRBJ2-7, is as follows: GAGVSQSPSNKVTEKGKDVELRCDPISGHTALYWYRQSLGQGLEFLIYFQGNSAPDKSGLPSDRFSAERTGGSVSTLTIQRTQQEDSAVYLCASSLGRGGKEQYFGPGTRLTVT.

This clone has just one count. This chain links TRBV12-3 or TRBV12-4 with TRBJ1-2, with D maybe TRBD1 (6 bases). V dropped 7 bases and J dropped 6 bases, with 15 bases sitting between them. The CDR3 is 13 residues long. CDR3 protein: CASTPFTGHGYTF. As DNA, the CDR3 is TGTGCCAGCACCCCTTTCACAGGGCATGGCTACACCTTC.